This T cell receptor (beta chain) originates from a study of OX40 agonist ivuxolimab in advanced cancers. The germline CDR1 and CDR2 sequences are SSHAT and FNYEAQ (reference sequence). There are 15 residues in the CDR3. J lost 0 bases, V lost 4 bases, and 5 bases had no gene match. Measured with immunoSEQ multiplex PCR; TCRdb has only the in-frame clones, and not every one. The sample contains 30,000 or so clones, approximately 86% of which appear only once. This chain uses TRBV7-7 with TRBJ2-5, with 7 positions matching TRBD2. This TCR was recovered from an adult with an advanced solid tumor such as melanoma, head and neck, liver or kidney cancer. This specimen consisted of CD4+ or CD8+ T cells sorted from blood, obtained in a trial of the OX40 agonist ivuxolimab. CDR3 amino acids: CASSSRAGDQETQYF. CDR3 bases: TGTGCCAGCAGCTCCCGGGCGGGAGACCAAGAGACCCAGTACTTC.